This record covers a single TCR beta chain. The PCR ran on 60 Vbeta and 13 Jbeta primers. Clones were read by immunoSEQ multiplex PCR, and TCRdb kept only the in-frame ones, dropping some. The sample yields about 54,000 clones, of which the top ten take up around 7.1%. The length of the CDR3 is 14 residues. The germline V gene encodes CDR1 SEHNR and CDR2 FQNEAQ (reference sequence). V lost 5 bases and J 2 bases, leaving 13 bases between the germline ends. The record originates from a study of cytomegalovirus exposure and HLA in healthy donors. The chain has TRBV7-9 and TRBJ2-7; D ambiguous. The sequence was obtained from a woman between 40 and 55 years old in good health and CMV-seronegative. Sequencing input: PBMCs. CDR3 loop: CASSGVGSAYEQYF. The DNA for the CDR3 is TGTGCCAGCAGCGGAGTCGGTTCTGCCTACGAGCAGTACTTC.